This TCR beta chain originates from a study of shared clonotypes between healthy human individuals. Study context: Every donor yielded three CD4 naive, three CD4 memory, two CD8 naive and one CD8 memory plate. Findings of the study overall: Lower generation probabilities were found for non-shared clonotypes than for those shared by all four donors.

Splitting of CD4+ cells produced CD45RA+ naive and CD45RA-negative memory subsets. Per germline, CDR1 SGDLS and CDR2 YYNGEE. The CDR3 contains 18 residues. The junction had 8 bases not matched to a gene; V was cut back by 0 bases and J by 0 bases. Comments on this clone: The antigen is not known.

Original processing methods: Quality scores were absent from the junction-only immunoSEQ sequences, so filtering differed. Assay: immunoSEQ multiplex PCR; the TCRdb copy retains only in-frame clones and omits some. That table gives V, J and clone size, and the DNA gave D and trimming. The data hold some 1.5 million clones, with approximately 96% observed a single time. The chain has TRBV9 and TRBJ2-7; 11 bases are a match to TRBD2. The TCR comes from a man under 40 in good health. The sequenced sample was naive CD4+ T cells sorted from blood. The subset is: CD45RA+ positively selected. CDR3 protein: CASSVGPGLAASSYEQYF. Here the CDR3 DNA reads TGTGCCAGCAGCGTAGGTCCGGGACTAGCGGCCAGCTCCTACGAGCAGTACTTC.